This TCR beta chain was captured by sequencing in a study of molecular identifiers for immune sequencing clone quantification. The length of the CDR3 is 13 residues. Trimming took off 3 bases at V and 7 bases at J, with 10 bases between the two ends. Per the germline V gene, CDR1 is LNHDA and CDR2 is SQIVND (reference sequence). Listed TCR primers and previously described methods were used for bulk TCR libraries. TCRdb processed the PCR reads anew with MiXCR; each CDR3 protein has one entry. Among around 470,000 distinct CDR3 sequences, about a fifth were seen once, and the ten largest hold approximately 0.8%.

The sequence was obtained from a human donor in good health. Some libraries in this study had Jurkat cell RNA spiked in. The gene calls are TRBV19 and TRBJ2-1; the D gene is possibly TRBD2 (5 bases). The source material was naive CD8+ T cells from blood, with Jurkat cell RNA spiked in. The sample's subset: FACS-sorted CD8+CD4-CCR7+CD45RA+ naive T cells. The CDR3 reads CASSMDSWNEQFF. The DNA for the CDR3 is TGTGCCAGTAGTATGGACTCCTGGAATGAGCAGTTCTTC.